Sequencing of this TCR beta chain was carried out in a study of identical twins. The germline V gene has CDR1 MDHEN and CDR2 SYDVKM. V lost 4 bases, J lost 8 bases, and 17 bases lay in between. This CDR3 is 14 amino acids long. With regard to this clonotype: Its specificity is not known.

TCRdb called the 5' RACE reads again in MiXCR, with one record for every CDR3 protein. This table holds a few hundred thousand distinct CDR3 sequences, approximately 17% found once. Study results and caveats: In zero-insertion analyses, partial confounding could arise from invariant MAIT and iNKT cells.

V is TRBV28 and J is TRBJ1-2; D is undetermined. This clonotype originated in a man aged 45-65 years in good health. The specimen was naive T cells sorted from blood. The CDR3 reads CASSSPSSAWGYTF. The CDR3 DNA is TGTGCCAGCAGTTCGCCCTCGAGTGCGTGGGGCTACACCTTC.